These 7 T cell receptor beta chains were sequenced from one sample in a study of STAT3 mutations in large granular lymphocyte leukemia. General study findings and limits: In T-cell large granular lymphocyte leukemia, about half of patients showed multiple immunodominant subclonotypes.

Assay: immunoSEQ multiplex PCR; the TCRdb copy retains only in-frame clones and omits some. The table includes about 3,500 clones, about 73% detected once. Antigens of these TCRs are unknown. Material: peripheral blood mononuclear cells. The source of these receptors is a man between 60 and 75 years old with T-cell large granular lymphocyte leukemia. Some clones in this sample may be carry-over from other donors' samples.

The chain carries TRBV10-2 and TRBJ2-1, with TRBD2 matching over 7 bases. Germline-derived CDR1 and CDR2 are WSHSY and SAAADI. The CDR3 covers 15 residues. V lost 4 bases and J lost 4; bases outside the gene matches: 7. The CDR3 loop is CASSVTSPEYNEQFF. For the CDR3, the DNA is TGCGCCAGCAGTGTGACTAGCCCTGAGTACAATGAGCAGTTCTTC.

This clone was counted a few times. The gene calls are TRBV2 and TRBJ2-7; 12 positions agree with TRBD2. V trimming: 1 base; J trimming: 5 bases; junction bases outside the gene matches: 9. Per germline, CDR1 SNHLY and CDR2 FYNNEI. This CDR3 is built from 17 residues. The CDR3 coding sequence is TGTGCCAGCAGTGAAGGCGGGCTAGCGGGAGGGCTCCACGAGCAGTACTTC. Protein: CASSEGGLAGGLHEQYF.

This chain joins TRBV5-8 and TRBJ2-7; D remains ambiguous. The V gene's germline CDR1 is SGHTS and CDR2 YDEGEE. The CDR3 has 11 residues. The germline V and J ends were trimmed by 2 bases and 2 bases, with 2 bases remaining between them. This chain's CDR3 is CASSFPYEQYF. CDR3 nucleotides: TGTGCCAGCAGCTTTCCCTACGAGCAGTACTTC.

The count of this clone is one. This sequence joins TRBV30 and TRBJ1-2; D is unresolved. The CDR3 loop spans 14 amino acids. Germline V lookup: CDR1 GTSNPN, CDR2 SVGIG (reference sequence). The germline V and J ends were trimmed by 2 bases and 6 bases, with 16 bases remaining between them. CDR3 sequence (DNA): TGTGCCTGGAGTCTGATAGGTGGCATCAATGGCTACACCTTC. This sequence encodes CAWSLIGGINGYTF.

V is TRBV27 and J is TRBJ1-1; possibly TRBD1 for D (5 bases). The ends were cut back, 5 bases at V and 5 bases at J, with 12 bases in the middle. The germline CDR1 and CDR2 sequences are MNHEY and SMNVEV (reference sequence). The CDR3 loop spans 13 amino acids. The CDR3 DNA reads as TGTGCCAGCAGTACGGACTGGGGGACTGAAGCTTTCTTT. Protein product: CASSTDWGTEAFF.

The chain recombines TRBV27 with TRBJ1-4; TRBD1 matches 7 bases. This CDR3 region has 15 residues. The junction had 6 bases not matched to a gene; V was cut back by 4 bases and J by 4 bases. CDR1 and CDR2 (germline): MNHEY, SMNVEV (reference sequence). CDR3 protein: CASSSTGADNEKLFF. DNA for the CDR3: TGTGCCAGCAGTTCCACAGGGGCGGATAATGAAAAACTGTTTTTT.

The chain couples TRBV19 to TRBJ1-2; D call uncertain. Germline CDR1 and CDR2: LNHDA and SQIVND (reference sequence). This CDR3 spans 10 amino acids. The V end was cut by 4 bases, the J end by 6 bases, with 3 bases between. The CDR3 reads CASSRDGYTF. DNA for the CDR3: TGTGCCAGTAGTAGGGATGGCTACACCTTC.